The rows below give T cell receptor beta chains drawn from one sample of a study of T cells in Graves' hyperthyroidism and ophthalmopathy. Each CDR3 protein gets one entry after TCRdb re-called the multiplex PCR reads with MiXCR. The repertoire holds 400,000 to 500,000 distinct CDR3 sequences, approximately 14% seen once, with approximately 13% in the top ten. The sample comprised blood. These receptors all stem from a man aged 18-30 years with Graves' ophthalmopathy. The CDR3 runs from the conserved cysteine through the conserved F or W. D genes are given only for firm matches. Rows give clone size only sometimes, using once, few, many, or a class for an expanded clone.

clone_size d_call j_call v_call cdr3_nt cdr3_aa
. TRBD2 TRBJ2-3 TRBV29-1 TGCAGCGTTGAGGGACTAGCGGAAGATACGCAGTATTTT CSVEGLAEDTQYF
. . TRBJ2-7 TRBV6-1 TGTGCCAGCAGTGAAGGACAGGCTTTGAATCCCTACGAGCAGTACTTC CASSEGQALNPYEQYF
. . TRBJ1-5 TRBV20-1 TGCAGTGCTAGAATAACAGTCAATCAGCCCCAGCATTTT CSARITVNQPQHF
many . TRBJ2-2 TRBV5-1 TGCGCCAGCAGCTTAAAAGGGAGCACCGGGGAGCTGTTTTTT CASSLKGSTGELFF
many TRBD1 TRBJ1-1 TRBV20-1 TGCAGTGCTACAGGCGCAACAGGGGTGAACACTGAAGCTTTCTTT CSATGATGVNTEAFF
. TRBD2 TRBJ2-1 TRBV6-4 TGTGCCAACAGTGACAGGACTAGCGGCAATGAGCAGTTCTTC CANSDRTSGNEQFF
many . TRBJ2-7 TRBV13 TGTGCCAGCAGCCTTAGGATGGGTAGGCCCTACGAGCAGTACTTC CASSLRMGRPYEQYF
many . TRBJ2-5 TRBV20-1 TGCAGTGCTTGGGCTAGTTTCCAAGAGACCCAGTACTTC CSAWASFQETQYF
. TRBD1 TRBJ1-1 TRBV11-2 TGTGCCAGCAGTTTAGGGGGCCGCTTGGCTTTCTTT CASSLGGRLAFF
few TRBD2 TRBJ2-3 TRBV5-8 TGTGCCAGCAGCTTGTGGCGGGGGGGCACAGATACGCAGTATTTT CASSLWRGGTDTQYF
. . TRBJ1-4 TRBV6-2/TRBV6-3 TGTGCCAGCAGTGCAAGGGGGAATGGTGAAAAACTGTTTTTT CASSARGNGEKLFF
. . TRBJ2-2 TRBV4-1 TGCGCCAGCAGCCTTTCCGGGACTTTCAACACCGGGGAGCTGTTTTTT CASSLSGTFNTGELFF
. . TRBJ2-5 TRBV12-3/TRBV12-4 TGTGCCAGCAGGGAGGGGGCGGGGGTGACCCAGTACTTC CASREGAGVTQYF
many . TRBJ2-1 TRBV28 TGTGCAAGCAAGGACGGGGGAATCTACAATGAGCAGTTCTTC CASKDGGIYNEQFF
many . TRBJ2-3 TRBV7-2 TGTGCCAGCAGCTTATTGGGTTTCGAGGATACGCAGTATTTT CASSLLGFEDTQYF
few . TRBJ1-2 TRBV6-1 TGTGCCCCTCGGAATGGCTACACCTTC CAPRNGYTF
many TRBD2 TRBJ2-3 TRBV18 TGTGCCAGCTCCCCCGGACTAGAAAGAAACACAGATACGCAGTATTTT CASSPGLERNTDTQYF
many . TRBJ1-5 TRBV29-1 TGCAGCGCCGTGACAGGTAGCAATCAGCCCCAGCATTTT CSAVTGSNQPQHF
. . TRBJ2-1 TRBV4-1 TGCGCCAGCAGTAAGGTTGACAGCCGCTCCTACAATGAGCAGTTCTTC CASSKVDSRSYNEQFF